The clone carrying this T cell receptor (beta chain) was seen a few times. What it binds is not known. This sample stems from a study of CD8+ T cells in alopecia areata. Study results and limitations: Many expanded lesional clones persisted in scalp and blood during tofacitinib.

Investigators isolated RNA and reverse transcribed it into cDNA to act as the sequencing template. Assay: immunoSEQ multiplex PCR; the TCRdb copy retains only in-frame clones and omits some. The sample has 150,000 to 200,000 clones, 60% seen once; the top ten hold 0.85% to 1.3%. Germline loops: CDR1 LNHDA, CDR2 SQIVND (reference sequence). The CDR3 consists of 15 residues. V shed 5 bases and J shed 5 bases, with 19 bases lying between them. Stated treatment: oral pan-JAK inhibitor, 5-10 mg twice daily. This clonotype was sampled from a human donor with alopecia areata. This chain connects TRBV19 to TRBJ2-7; a possible D gene is TRBD1 (6 bases). The sample was CD4+ T cells sorted from blood, taken at week 24, from a patient treated with tofacitinib. In DNA form, the CDR3 reads TGTGCCAGTAGTCCCGAAACAGGGAAGGTCCACGAGCAGTACTTC. Its protein product is CASSPETGKVHEQYF. The full variable domain, its missing parts supplied by reference TRBV19 and TRBJ2-7, is DGGITQSPKYLFRKEGQNVTLSCEQNLNHDAMYWYRQDPGQGLRLIYYSQIVNDFQKGDIAEGYSVSREKKESFPLTVTSAQKNPTAFYLCASSPETGKVHEQYFGPGTRLTVT.